This entry concerns a single T cell receptor beta chain. The antigen is undetermined. The sample has other DNA sequences that encode this CDR3 too. Using immunoSEQ multiplex PCR, the repertoire was profiled, and TCRdb retains in-frame clones only, with some absent. The table shows about 100,000 clones, with around 85% occurring only once. The source of the sample is a study of PD-L1 blockade in urothelial cancer. Turning to the study itself: Patients initiated atezolizumab around 2014 at 1,200 mg intravenously every 3 weeks. Blood analysis occurred 3 weeks (second dose) and 6 weeks after treatment start. Males with urothelial cancer arising in the bladder constituted about 85% of the roughly 29 patients. The study's findings and limits: Expansion of tumor-associated blood clones at 3 weeks was greater in durable-benefit patients.

Germline CDR1 reads SEHNR; CDR2 reads FQNEAQ (reference sequence). The CDR3 spans 13 residues. V gave up 2 bases and J gave up 6 bases, with 11 bases separating them. The sequencing used PBMCs, collected around atezolizumab (anti-PD-L1) treatment. The chain couples TRBV7-9 to TRBJ2-7, with a weak D call TRBD2 (6 bases). The sequence came from a man between 45 and 60 years old with urothelial cancer. The DNA for the CDR3 is TGTGCCAGCAGCTTAACGGGGGTTGGCGAGCAGTACTTC. Its translation: CASSLTGVGEQYF. Based on the CDR3 plus reference TRBV7-9 and TRBJ2-7, the full variable domain is DTGVSQNPRHKITKRGQNVTFRCDPISEHNRLYWYRQTLGQGPEFLTYFQNEAQLEKSRLLSDRFSAERPKGSFSTLEIQRTEQGDSAMYLCASSLTGVGEQYFGPGTRLTVT.